The 18 T cell receptor beta chains reported below all come from one sample, sequenced in a study of blood T cell repertoires in COVID-19. Generated by immunoSEQ multiplex PCR, the TCRdb table keeps only in-frame clones and is missing some. Seen here are 73,000 or so clones, 65% to 90% observed once, and the top ten hold 5.5% to 7.5%. Sequencing was done on a sample of peripheral blood. Receptors were obtained from a woman in her fifties or sixties with acute or convalescent COVID-19.

The chain employs TRBV18 and TRBJ1-5; 9 positions agree with TRBD1. This CDR3 region has 13 residues. With 6 bases clipped from V and 5 bases from J, the junction kept 2 bases outside the gene matches. Germline values: CDR1 KGHSH, CDR2 LQKENI. DNA for the CDR3: TGTGCCAGCTCCCGGGACAGGGATCAGCCCCAGCATTTT. This translates into CASSRDRDQPQHF. Looking up the rest from reference TRBV18 and TRBJ1-5 gives the full variable domain: NAGVMQNPRHLVRRRGQEARLRCSPMKGHSHVYWYRQLPEEGLKFMVYLQKENIIDESGMPKERFSAEFPKEGPSILRIQQVVRGDSAAYFCASSRDRDQPQHFGDGTRLSIL.

Here the CDR3 DNA reads TGTGCCAGAATAAACCAGGGTAGGGGAGGCTACACCTTC. Translated: CARINQGRGGYTF. The chain is built from TRBV7-2 and TRBJ1-2; D perhaps matches TRBD1 (5 bases). CDR1 and CDR2 (germline): SGHTA, FQGNSA. The V end was cut by 9 bases, the J end by 8 bases, with 19 bases between. This CDR3 is built from 13 residues.

The chain has TRBV6-4 and TRBJ1-1; D not resolved. CDR3 size: 14 residues. Germline values: CDR1 MRHNA, CDR2 SNTAGT. V shed 7 bases and J shed 0 bases, with 12 bases lying between them. The CDR3 DNA reads TGTGCCAGCATAAGGAGGTGGTTGAACACTGAAGCTTTCTTT. Its protein product is CASIRRWLNTEAFF.

The J gene is TRBJ1-3, the V gene TRBV25-1, with D perhaps matching TRBD1 (6 bases). Germline CDR1 is MGHDK and CDR2 is SYGVNS. This CDR3 is built from 16 residues. V was trimmed by 8 bases and J by 0 bases, leaving 17 bases between them. In DNA, the CDR3 is TGTGCCAGCGCTGCTGCAGGGGCCACCTCTGGAAACACCATATATTTT. It is translated as CASAAAGATSGNTIYF.

This clone was seen a single time. This chain links TRBV15 with TRBJ1-1; D is ambiguous. V lost 0 bases to trimming and J lost 1 base, with 6 bases between them. Germline V gene sequence: CDR1 LNHNV, CDR2 YYDKDF (reference sequence). The length of the CDR3 is 14 residues. The CDR3 bases are TGTGCCACCAGCAGAGATACGAGGAACACTGAAGCTTTCTTT. It yields the protein CATSRDTRNTEAFF.

The rearrangement links TRBV5-1 to TRBJ1-1; no firm D call. V lost 4 bases and J 0 bases, leaving 13 bases between the germline ends. The V gene's germline CDR1 is SGHRS and CDR2 YFSETQ. The CDR3 sequence is 15 residues long. The CDR3 loop is CASSPEGGLNTEAFF. CDR3 DNA: TGCGCCAGCAGCCCGGAGGGAGGGTTGAACACTGAAGCTTTCTTT.

The rearrangement links TRBV6-5 to TRBJ1-1; TRBD1 might be the D (6 bases). The germline CDR1 and CDR2 sequences are MNHEY and SVGAGI. The germline V and J ends were trimmed by 7 bases and 4 bases, with 16 bases remaining between them. There are 14 residues in the CDR3. The CDR3 DNA reads TGTGCCAGCACTCCGGGACGCAGGGGCACTGAAGCTTTCTTT. Encoded protein: CASTPGRRGTEAFF.

This chain links TRBV2 with TRBJ1-1; tentatively, D is TRBD1 (6 bases). From germline, CDR1 is SNHLY and CDR2 FYNNEI. Trimming removed 8 bases at V and 0 bases at J, with 16 bases between. The CDR3 runs to 15 residues. CDR3: CASGRNREMNTEAFF. DNA for the CDR3: TGTGCCAGCGGAAGGAACAGGGAGATGAACACTGAAGCTTTCTTT.

The chain is built from TRBV19 and TRBJ1-3; the D gene is possibly TRBD1 (6 bases). Germline V gene sequence: CDR1 LNHDA, CDR2 SQIVND (reference sequence). The CDR3 extends over 16 amino acids. Trimming cost V 3 bases and J 4 bases, with 16 bases left between them. CDR3 loop: CASSISPQGSGNTIYF. CDR3 bases: TGTGCCAGTAGTATTTCCCCTCAGGGGAGCGGAAACACCATATATTTT.

The chain recombines TRBV2 with TRBJ2-1; 9 positions match TRBD1. The germline gives CDR1 SNHLY, CDR2 FYNNEI. V was clipped by 3 bases and J by 1 base; unmatched bases: 7. The CDR3 spans 17 residues. This CDR3 is CASSEPGQGLSYNEQFF. Written as DNA, the CDR3 is TGTGCCAGCAGTGAGCCGGGACAGGGCCTTTCCTACAATGAGCAGTTCTTC.

V gene TRBV6-5 combines with J gene TRBJ2-1; TRBD1 is a possible D gene (6 bases). Germline V gene data show CDR1 as MNHEY and CDR2 as SVGAGI. This CDR3 is built from 13 residues. Trimming pared 5 bases from V and 13 bases from J, leaving 18 bases between. CDR3 loop: CASSPQGTGFQFF. The CDR3 DNA reads as TGTGCCAGCAGTCCCCAGGGTACAGGGTTTCAGTTCTTC.

The chain recombines TRBV28 with TRBJ1-2; possible D gene TRBD1, 5 bases. Germline loops: CDR1 MDHEN, CDR2 SYDVKM. This CDR3 spans 13 amino acids. The ends were cut back, 10 bases at V and 5 bases at J, with 17 bases in the middle. The CDR3 is CAILAGPLYGYTF. The CDR3 DNA reads TGTGCCATCTTGGCGGGACCGCTATATGGCTACACCTTC.

The chain carries TRBV11-2 and TRBJ2-1; 12 nucleotides agree with TRBD1. V gave up 0 bases and J gave up 10 bases; unmatched junction bases: 16. Germline loops: CDR1 SGHAT, CDR2 FQNNGV. This CDR3 is built from 19 residues. CDR3 residues: CASSLDFTRPGQGAFEQFF. The CDR3 nucleotides are TGTGCCAGCAGCTTAGATTTCACCCGGCCGGGACAGGGGGCCTTCGAGCAGTTCTTC.

This clone was detected once. This chain joins TRBV4-2 and TRBJ2-1, with 9 bases fitting TRBD2. CDR1 and CDR2 from the germline V gene are LGHNA and YNFKEQ. The CDR3 is made up of 16 amino acids. Germline trimming cut 1 base from V and 9 bases from J; bases unmatched to any gene: 10. The CDR3 nucleotides read TGTGCCAGCAGCCAAGCTGCCCAGCGGGGGGTTTCTGAGCAGTTCTTC. Translating gives CASSQAAQRGVSEQFF.

The gene calls are TRBV5-6 and TRBJ2-1; D might be TRBD2 (6 bases). Germline loops: CDR1 SGHDT, CDR2 YYEEEE. V lost 0 bases, J lost 2 bases, and 15 bases lay in between. The CDR3 has 17 residues. The DNA for the CDR3 is TGTGCCAGCAGCTTGGATACAGGAGGGCCCCCCTACAATGAGCAGTTCTTC. It yields the protein CASSLDTGGPPYNEQFF. The whole variable domain, remainder taken from reference TRBV5-6 and TRBJ2-1, is DAGVTQSPTHLIKTRGQQVTLRCSPKSGHDTVSWYQQALGQGPQFIFQYYEEEERQRGNFPDRFSGHQFPNYSSELNVNALLLGDSALYLCASSLDTGGPPYNEQFFGPGTRLTVL.

The chain combines TRBV4-2 with TRBJ2-2; weak D call: TRBD1 (6 bases). The CDR3 spans 16 residues. Trimming cost V 4 bases and J 0 bases, with 12 bases left between them. The germline V gene encodes CDR1 LGHNA and CDR2 YNFKEQ. CDR3 sequence (DNA): TGTGCCAGCAGCCCCATGAAGGGGGCGAACACCGGGGAGCTGTTTTTT. This codes for CASSPMKGANTGELFF.

The chain links TRBV5-6 to TRBJ2-1, with a tentative D call TRBD1 (6 bases). Trimming removed 4 bases at V and 7 bases at J, with 21 bases between. The germline CDR1 and CDR2 sequences are SGHDT and YYEEEE. The CDR3 has 16 residues. CDR3 nucleotide sequence: TGTGCCAGCAGCCATAAACAATCGACAGGTTGGAATGAGCAGTTCTTC. It codes for CASSHKQSTGWNEQFF.

The CDR3 DNA is TGCGCCAGCAGCTCTGACAGGGGCACTGAAGCTTTCTTT. The encoded protein is CASSSDRGTEAFF. The chain uses TRBV5-1 and TRBJ1-1; 8 bases line up with TRBD1. The CDR3 runs to 13 residues. V gave up 3 bases and J gave up 4 bases; unmatched junction bases: 2. Germline CDR1 is SGHRS and CDR2 is YFSETQ. Filled out from reference TRBV5-1 and TRBJ1-1, the complete variable domain reads KAGVTQTPRYLIKTRGQQVTLSCSPISGHRSVSWYQQTPGQGLQFLFEYFSETQRNKGNFPGRFSGRQFSNSRSEMNVSTLELGDSALYLCASSSDRGTEAFFGQGTRLTVV.